This entry lists 4 T cell receptor beta chains sequenced from one sample in a study of spatial heterogeneity in lung cancer. Their recognized antigens are unknown. Findings and limits, study-wide: Counts of expanded intratumoral alpha and beta TCRs tracked tumor mutation counts.

Noted time point: sample taken at primary tumor resection. From the 5' RACE reads, TCRdb called clonotypes with MiXCR, one entry per CDR3 protein. In the table there are more than 10,000 distinct CDR3 sequences, around 5% of which are singletons. Material: lung tumor tissue, obtained at surgery. These receptors were obtained from a male donor with early-stage non-small cell lung cancer.

This clonotype was seen repeatedly, ten times or more. The V gene is TRBV7-6, the J gene TRBJ2-3; 11 nucleotides agree with TRBD2. Germline CDR1 reads SGHVS; CDR2 reads FNYEAQ. Trimming removed 4 bases from V and 4 bases from J; junction bases left unmatched: 4. The CDR3 totals 15 residues. The CDR3 DNA reads as TGTGCCAGCAGCTATAGCGGGGGGGCCTCAGATACGCAGTATTTT. This translates into CASSYSGGASDTQYF.

The table lists this clonotype with many counts. This rearrangement joins TRBV4-3 to TRBJ1-4, with 9 bases aligning to TRBD1. Germline V gene data show CDR1 as LGHNA and CDR2 as YSLEER. There are 15 residues in the CDR3. With 5 bases clipped from V and 8 bases from J, the junction kept 9 bases outside the gene matches. The CDR3 here is CASSYFRDREEKLFF. CDR3 nucleotides: TGCGCCAGCAGCTACTTCCGGGACAGGGAGGAAAAACTGTTTTTT.

V gene TRBV6-1 combines with J gene TRBJ1-5, with no clear D. Per the germline V gene, CDR1 is MNHNS and CDR2 is SASEGT. Trimming pared 2 bases from V and 0 bases from J, leaving 8 bases between. The CDR3 length is 15 residues. CDR3 sequence: CASSEFYGSNQPQHF. The CDR3 DNA sequence: TGTGCCAGCAGTGAATTTTATGGTAGCAATCAGCCCCAGCATTTT.

This clonotype was detected a few times. The chain couples TRBV5-1 to TRBJ2-7, with D unclear. V was clipped by 0 bases and J by 4 bases, with 11 bases between them. CDR1 is SGHRS and CDR2 is YFSETQ in the germline V gene. This CDR3 region has 14 residues. The CDR3 sequence: CASSLDGWSYEQYF. CDR3 sequence (DNA): TGCGCCAGCAGCTTGGATGGCTGGTCGTACGAGCAGTACTTC.